This entry concerns a single T cell receptor beta chain. The data are from a study of blood T cells in healthy people across ages. This CDR3 has 14 residues. Germline V gene lookup returns CDR1 MDHEN and CDR2 SYDVKM. V gave up 6 bases and J gave up 1 base; unmatched junction bases: 4. With a J-beta primer mix and a sample-barcoded 5' primer, a second PCR ran about 6 to 11 cycles. Via MiXCR, TCRdb re-called the 5' RACE reads, giving one row per CDR3 protein. The table records roughly 1,500,000 distinct CDR3 sequences, 35% to 45% of them present only once. The chain is built from TRBV28 and TRBJ2-5; 8 bases line up with TRBD1. This sequence originates from a woman aged 18-29 years in good health. Sequencing used blood. As DNA, the CDR3 is TGTGCCAGCAGCCAGGGGGCCCTCCAAGAGACCCAGTACTTC. This encodes CASSQGALQETQYF.